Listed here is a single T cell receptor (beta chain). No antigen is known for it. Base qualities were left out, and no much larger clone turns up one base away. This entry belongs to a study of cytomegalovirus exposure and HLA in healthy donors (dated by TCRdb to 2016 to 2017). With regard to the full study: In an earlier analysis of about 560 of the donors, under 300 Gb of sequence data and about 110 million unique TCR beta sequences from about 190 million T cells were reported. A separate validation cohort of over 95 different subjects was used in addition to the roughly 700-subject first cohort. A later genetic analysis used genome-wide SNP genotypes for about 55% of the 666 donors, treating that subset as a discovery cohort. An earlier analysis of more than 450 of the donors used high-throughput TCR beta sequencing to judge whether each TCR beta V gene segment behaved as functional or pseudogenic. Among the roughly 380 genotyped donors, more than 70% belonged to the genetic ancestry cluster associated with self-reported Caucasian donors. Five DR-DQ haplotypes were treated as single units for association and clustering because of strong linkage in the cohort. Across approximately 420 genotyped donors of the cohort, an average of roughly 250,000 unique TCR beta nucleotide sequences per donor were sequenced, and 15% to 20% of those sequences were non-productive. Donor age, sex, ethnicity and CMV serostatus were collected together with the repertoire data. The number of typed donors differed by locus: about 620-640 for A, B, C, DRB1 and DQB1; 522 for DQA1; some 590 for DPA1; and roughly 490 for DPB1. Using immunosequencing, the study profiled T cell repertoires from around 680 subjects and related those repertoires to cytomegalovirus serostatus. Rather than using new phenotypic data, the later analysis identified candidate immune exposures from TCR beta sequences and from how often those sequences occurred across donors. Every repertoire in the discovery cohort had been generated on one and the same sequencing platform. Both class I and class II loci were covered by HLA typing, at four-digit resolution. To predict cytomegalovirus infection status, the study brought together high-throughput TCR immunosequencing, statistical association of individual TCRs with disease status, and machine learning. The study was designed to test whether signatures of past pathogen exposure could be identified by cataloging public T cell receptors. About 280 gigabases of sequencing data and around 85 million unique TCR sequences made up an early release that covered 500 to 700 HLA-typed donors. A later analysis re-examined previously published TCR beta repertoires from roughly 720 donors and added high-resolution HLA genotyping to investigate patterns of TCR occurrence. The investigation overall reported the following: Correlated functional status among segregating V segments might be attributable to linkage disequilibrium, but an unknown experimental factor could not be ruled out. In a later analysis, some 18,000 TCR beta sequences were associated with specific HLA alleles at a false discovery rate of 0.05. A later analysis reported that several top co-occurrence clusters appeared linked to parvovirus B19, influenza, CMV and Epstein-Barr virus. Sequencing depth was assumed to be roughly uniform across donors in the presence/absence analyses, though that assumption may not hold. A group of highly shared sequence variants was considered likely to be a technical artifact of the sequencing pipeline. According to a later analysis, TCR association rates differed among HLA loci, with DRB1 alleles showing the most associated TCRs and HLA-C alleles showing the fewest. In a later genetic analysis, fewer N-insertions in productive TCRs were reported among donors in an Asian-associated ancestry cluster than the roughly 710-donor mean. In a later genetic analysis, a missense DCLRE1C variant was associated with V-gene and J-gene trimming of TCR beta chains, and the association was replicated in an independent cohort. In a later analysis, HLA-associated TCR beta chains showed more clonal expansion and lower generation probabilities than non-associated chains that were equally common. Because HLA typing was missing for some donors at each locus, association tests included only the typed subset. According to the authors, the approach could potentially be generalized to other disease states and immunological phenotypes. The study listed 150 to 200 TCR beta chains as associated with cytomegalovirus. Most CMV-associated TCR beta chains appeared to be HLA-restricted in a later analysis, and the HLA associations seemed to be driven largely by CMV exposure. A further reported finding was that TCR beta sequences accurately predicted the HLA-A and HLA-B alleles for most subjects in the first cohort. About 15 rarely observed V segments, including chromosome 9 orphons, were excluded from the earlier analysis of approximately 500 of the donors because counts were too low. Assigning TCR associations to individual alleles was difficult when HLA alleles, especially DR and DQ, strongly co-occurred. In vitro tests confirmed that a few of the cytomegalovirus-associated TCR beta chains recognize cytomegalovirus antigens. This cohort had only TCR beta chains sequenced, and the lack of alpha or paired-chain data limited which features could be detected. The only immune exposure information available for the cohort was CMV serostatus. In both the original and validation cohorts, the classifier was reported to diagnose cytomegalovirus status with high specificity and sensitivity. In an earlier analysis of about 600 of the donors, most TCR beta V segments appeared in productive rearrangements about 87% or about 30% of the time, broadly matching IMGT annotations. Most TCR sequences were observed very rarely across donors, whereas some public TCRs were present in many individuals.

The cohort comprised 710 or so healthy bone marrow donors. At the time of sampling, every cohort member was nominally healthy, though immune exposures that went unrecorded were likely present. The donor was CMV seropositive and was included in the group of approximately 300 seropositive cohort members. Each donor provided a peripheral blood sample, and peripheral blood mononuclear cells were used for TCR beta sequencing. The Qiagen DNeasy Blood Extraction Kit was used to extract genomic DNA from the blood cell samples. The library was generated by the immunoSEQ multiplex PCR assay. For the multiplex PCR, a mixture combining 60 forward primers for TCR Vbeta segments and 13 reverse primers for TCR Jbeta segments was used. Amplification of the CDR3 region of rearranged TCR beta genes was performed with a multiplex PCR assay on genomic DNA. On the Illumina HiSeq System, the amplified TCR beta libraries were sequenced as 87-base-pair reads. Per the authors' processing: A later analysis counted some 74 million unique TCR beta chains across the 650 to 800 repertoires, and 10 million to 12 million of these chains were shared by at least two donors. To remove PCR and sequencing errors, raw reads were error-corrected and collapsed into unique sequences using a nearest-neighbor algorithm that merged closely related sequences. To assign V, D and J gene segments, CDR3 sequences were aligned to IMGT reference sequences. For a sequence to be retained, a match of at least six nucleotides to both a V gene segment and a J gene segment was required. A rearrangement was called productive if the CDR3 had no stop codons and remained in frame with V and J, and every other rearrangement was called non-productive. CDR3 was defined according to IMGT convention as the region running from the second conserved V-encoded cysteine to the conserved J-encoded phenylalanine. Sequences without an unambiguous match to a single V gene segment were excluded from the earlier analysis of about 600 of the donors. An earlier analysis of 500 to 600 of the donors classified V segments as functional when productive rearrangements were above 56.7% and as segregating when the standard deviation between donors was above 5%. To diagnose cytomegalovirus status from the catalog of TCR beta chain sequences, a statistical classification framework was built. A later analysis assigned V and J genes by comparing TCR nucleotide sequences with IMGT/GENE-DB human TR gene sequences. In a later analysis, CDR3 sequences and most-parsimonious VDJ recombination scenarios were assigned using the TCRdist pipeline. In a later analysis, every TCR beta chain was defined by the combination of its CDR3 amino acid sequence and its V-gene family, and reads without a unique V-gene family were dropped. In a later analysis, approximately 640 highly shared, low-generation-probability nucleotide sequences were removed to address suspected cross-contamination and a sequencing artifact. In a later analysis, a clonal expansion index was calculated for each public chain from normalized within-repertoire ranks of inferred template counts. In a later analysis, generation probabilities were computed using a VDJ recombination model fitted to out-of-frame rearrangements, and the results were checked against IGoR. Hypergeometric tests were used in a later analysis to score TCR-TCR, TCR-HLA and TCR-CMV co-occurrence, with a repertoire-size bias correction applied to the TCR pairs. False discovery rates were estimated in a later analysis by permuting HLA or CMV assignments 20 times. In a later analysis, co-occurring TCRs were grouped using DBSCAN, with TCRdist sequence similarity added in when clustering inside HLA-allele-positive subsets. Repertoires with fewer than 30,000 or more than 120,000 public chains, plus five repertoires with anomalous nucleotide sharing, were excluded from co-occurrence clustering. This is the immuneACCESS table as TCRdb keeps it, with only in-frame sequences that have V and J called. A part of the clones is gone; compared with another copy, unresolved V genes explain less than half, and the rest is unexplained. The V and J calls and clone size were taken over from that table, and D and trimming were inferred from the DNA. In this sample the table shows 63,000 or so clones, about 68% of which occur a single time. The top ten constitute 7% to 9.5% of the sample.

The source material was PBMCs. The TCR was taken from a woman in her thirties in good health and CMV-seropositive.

The CDR3 protein: CASTHSGSETQYF. The sequenced DNA: TGTGCCAGCACCCATAGCGGGAGTGAGACCCAGTACTTC. The rearrangement joined TRBV7-2 to TRBJ2-5; TRBD2 lines up with 9 middle nucleotides. The germline V gene yields SGHTA for CDR1 and FQGNSA for CDR2. Inclusive of the bounding cysteine and phenylalanine, the CDR3 is 13 residues long. Just CDR3 DNA is preserved here, 39 bases in frame from base 1. V is trimmed back by 7 bases and J by 5 bases, and the junction contains 5 bases that no gene match accounts for.